This T cell receptor beta chain stems from a study of shared clonotypes between healthy human individuals. Study information: The plates for each donor numbered three CD4 naive, three CD4 memory, two CD8 naive and one CD8 memory.

On this clone itself: Its antigen is as yet unknown.

Study outcomes and limitations: The researchers took only blood, and tissue repertoires probably look different.

At a deep level, the assay was run. Assay: immunoSEQ multiplex PCR; the TCRdb copy retains only in-frame clones and omits some. The sample yields hundreds of thousands of clones, about 74% seen once. The TCR comes from a woman aged 25 to 39 in good health. The sequencing input was memory CD4+ T cells sorted from blood. This sample's subset: CD45RA-negative fraction.

The CDR3 DNA follows: TGTGCCAGCTCACAAGGACTAGGGGCTGGGAGTGAGCAGTACTTC. It is translated as CASSQGLGAGSEQYF. V usage is TRBV18 and J usage is TRBJ2-7, with 7 bases that match TRBD2. Germline CDR1 and CDR2: KGHSH and LQKENI. This CDR3 region has 15 residues. V dropped 4 bases and J dropped 7; count of bases not matched to a gene: 13.